Presented here are 19 T cell receptor beta chains from one specimen sequenced in a study of regulatory T cells in long-lasting Graves disease. Time point noted: newly diagnosed GD, antithyroid drugs for less than 3 months. PBMC RNA served as the TCR library source. Researchers made TCR beta libraries by using iRepertoire HTBI primers and running Arm-PCR on CDR3 regions. Each CDR3 protein is one row after TCRdb ran MiXCR on the multiplex PCR reads. Here the sample spans approximately 350,000 distinct CDR3 sequences, around 15% being singletons. Another study also made use of these data, one on T cells in Graves' hyperthyroidism and ophthalmopathy.

The specimen was peripheral blood mononuclear cells (PBMCs), collected at new diagnosis, from a patient treated with antithyroid drugs. Receptor source: a woman under 30 with Graves disease.

This clonotype was counted many times. The chain is built from TRBV30 and TRBJ2-3, with D maybe TRBD1 (5 bases). Germline CDR1 GTSNPN, CDR2 SVGIG (reference sequence). The CDR3 is 12 amino acids. The V end lost 4 bases, the J end lost 2 bases, and 7 bases lay between the germline ends. CDR3: CAWTGITDTQYF. In nucleotides, the CDR3 is TGTGCCTGGACAGGGATCACAGATACGCAGTATTTT.

This clonotype was counted only a few times. The CDR3 spells CASSPRGLAGDPGNEQFF. The CDR3 region has the DNA TGTGCCAGCAGCCCCCGGGGACTAGCGGGGGACCCAGGGAATGAGCAGTTCTTC. The V gene is TRBV4-2, the J gene TRBJ2-1; 14 bases fit TRBD2. This CDR3 has 18 residues. CDR1 and CDR2 from the germline V gene are LGHNA and YNFKEQ. The trim removed 4 bases at V and 7 bases at J, leaving 12 bases unmatched.

The rearrangement joins TRBV18 to TRBJ2-5, with 12 bases identical to TRBD2. The CDR3 has 16 amino acids. In germline, CDR1 is KGHSH, CDR2 LQKENI. V was clipped by 5 bases and J by 4 bases; unmatched bases: 8. CDR3 in DNA: TGTGCCAGCTCATCAACTAGCGGGGGGCGAGGAGAGACCCAGTACTTC. Amino acids: CASSSTSGGRGETQYF.

The V call is TRBV10-3, the J call TRBJ2-7; tentatively, D is TRBD1 (6 bases). The CDR3 runs 13 residues. Trimming removed 6 bases from V and 3 bases from J, with 12 bases in between. Germline V CDR1 and CDR2: ENHRY, SYGVKD. The CDR3 DNA sequence: TGTGCCATCAGACCTGGGGGCGGCTACGAGCAGTACTTC. This codes for CAIRPGGGYEQYF.

This clonotype was seen repeatedly, ten times or more. This rearrangement joins TRBV12-3 or TRBV12-4 to TRBJ1-6; 9 bases map to TRBD1. This CDR3 region has 15 residues. V trimming: 3 bases; J trimming: 9 bases; junction bases outside the gene matches: 6. CDR3 sequence: CASSFSGTGTSPLHF. CDR3 DNA sequence: TGTGCCAGCAGTTTTTCTGGGACAGGGACTTCACCCCTCCACTTT.

In its sample, this clonotype was seen many times. The rearrangement joins TRBV7-9 to TRBJ2-7; 8 bases align to TRBD1. The junction had 2 bases not matched to a gene; V was cut back by 1 base and J by 3 bases. The germline gives CDR1 SEHNR, CDR2 FQNEAQ (reference sequence). There are 14 residues in the CDR3. As DNA, the CDR3 is TGTGCCAGCAGCTTAGAACAGGGGGTCTACGAGCAGTACTTC. It encodes CASSLEQGVYEQYF.

This clonotype was picked up a small number of times. The chain has TRBV7-2 and TRBJ1-5; 8 bases are a match to TRBD1. This CDR3 is built from 12 residues. The V segment lost 1 base and the J segment 12 bases; nucleotides outside the gene matches: 2. Germline V gene lookup returns CDR1 SGHTA and CDR2 FQGNSA. The CDR3: CASSLEGQDQHF. Written as DNA, the CDR3 is TGTGCCAGCAGCTTAGAGGGACAGGACCAGCATTTT.

This clonotype was recorded at least ten times. V usage is TRBV20-1 and J usage is TRBJ2-6; D tentatively fits TRBD1 or TRBD2 (5 bases each). The CDR3 is made up of 14 amino acids. The germline V and J ends were trimmed by 6 bases and 4 bases, with 13 bases remaining between them. Germline V CDR1 and CDR2: DFQATT, SNEGSKA (reference sequence). CDR3 DNA: TGCAGTGCCCCAACGGGGCAGGGGGCCAACGTCCTGACTTTC. It encodes CSAPTGQGANVLTF.

This clonotype was seen at least ten times. V gene TRBV18 combines with J gene TRBJ2-1; 7 positions match TRBD1. CDR1 is KGHSH, CDR2 LQKENI, per germline. This CDR3 comprises 12 residues. With 6 bases clipped from V and 10 bases from J, the junction kept 6 bases outside the gene matches. CDR3 DNA: TGTGCCAGCTCCCTCGGACAGGACGAGCAGTTCTTC. It translates to CASSLGQDEQFF.

This clonotype was detected ten times or more. This chain uses TRBV5-5 with TRBJ1-4; D is possibly TRBD1 (6 bases). The germline gives CDR1 SGHKS, CDR2 YYEKEE (reference sequence). V was clipped by 2 bases and J by 10 bases, with 15 bases between them. This CDR3 is 14 amino acids long. The CDR3 bases are TGTGCCAGCAGCTTACTCTACAGGGAACGAAAACTGTTTTTT. This encodes CASSLLYRERKLFF.

In its sample, this clonotype was seen many times. The chain recombines TRBV12-3 or TRBV12-4 with TRBJ2-1; 8 bases map to TRBD2. This CDR3 spans 16 amino acids. After removal of 3 bases from V and 3 bases from J, the junction contained 7 bases not matched to a gene. The CDR3 loop reads CASSLRTGGYYNEQFF. The CDR3 bases are TGTGCCAGCAGTTTGCGGACGGGAGGGTACTACAATGAGCAGTTCTTC.

There are many counts of this clonotype. The gene calls are TRBV12-3 or TRBV12-4 and TRBJ2-3; D uncertain. V was clipped by 4 bases and J by 0 bases, with 17 bases between them. This CDR3 spans 17 amino acids. Written as DNA, the CDR3 is TGTGCCAGCAGTTCCCTTCCCCAGTCAGGAAGCACAGATACGCAGTATTTT. It yields the protein CASSSLPQSGSTDTQYF.

There are many counts of this clonotype. The rearrangement uses TRBV9 and TRBJ1-5; no reliable D call. The CDR3 runs to 16 residues. CDR1 is SGDLS and CDR2 is YYNGEE in the germline V gene. V was trimmed by 0 bases and J by 3 bases, leaving 13 bases between them. The CDR3 loop reads CASSVDSRGPNQPQHF. The CDR3 coding sequence is TGTGCCAGCAGCGTAGATTCAAGAGGGCCCAATCAGCCCCAGCATTTT.

This clonotype was seen a few times. The gene calls are TRBV5-5 and TRBJ1-5; unclear D gene. This CDR3 spans 15 amino acids. V lost 4 bases, J lost 0 bases, and 11 bases lay in between. Germline V lookup: CDR1 SGHKS, CDR2 YYEKEE (reference sequence). In DNA, the CDR3 is TGTGCCAGCAGCCTAACGTTGGGTAGCAATCAGCCCCAGCATTTT. Its protein product is CASSLTLGSNQPQHF. The variable domain in full, with the rest retrieved from reference TRBV5-5 and TRBJ1-5, is DAGVTQSPTHLIKTRGQQVTLRCSPISGHKSVSWYQQVLGQGPQFIFQYYEKEERGRGNFPDRFSARQFPNYSSELNVNALLLGDSALYLCASSLTLGSNQPQHFGDGTRLSIL.

This clonotype occurred many times. V usage is TRBV28 and J usage is TRBJ2-7; D is unclear. The V end lost 3 bases, the J end lost 5 bases, and 8 bases lay between the germline ends. CDR3 length equals 12 residues. Germline V lookup: CDR1 MDHEN, CDR2 SYDVKM. This CDR3 reads CASSFMSHEQYF. The DNA for the CDR3 is TGTGCCAGCAGTTTTATGAGTCACGAGCAGTACTTC.

This clonotype occurred many times. The chain carries TRBV5-6 and TRBJ1-1; D gene ambiguous. Trimming stripped 0 bases from V and 7 bases from J, with 16 bases between. This CDR3 spans 15 amino acids. Germline V gene lookup returns CDR1 SGHDT and CDR2 YYEEEE. Here the CDR3 reads CASSLAGQTTYEAFF. In DNA form, the CDR3 reads TGTGCCAGCAGCTTGGCCGGGCAGACAACCTATGAAGCTTTCTTT.

This clonotype was seen repeatedly, ten times or more. The rearrangement uses TRBV5-1 and TRBJ1-1; possibly TRBD1 for D (5 bases). The CDR3 loop spans 13 amino acids. Germline V gives CDR1 SGHRS, CDR2 YFSETQ. The germline V and J ends were trimmed by 0 bases and 6 bases, with 9 bases remaining between them. The CDR3 protein is CASSLERGSEAFF. CDR3 sequence (DNA): TGCGCCAGCAGCTTGGAAAGGGGTTCTGAAGCTTTCTTT.

Details on this clonotype: It is likely a read error, because the conserved phenylalanine at the end of the CDR3 is missing. The chain links TRBV5-1 to TRBJ1-1, with TRBD1 matching 7 bases. CDR1 is SGHRS and CDR2 is YFSETQ in the germline V gene. The length of the CDR3 is 15 residues. V gave up 2 bases and J gave up 5 bases; unmatched junction bases: 9. CDR3 protein: CASSLRQGAGTEAFL. The CDR3 DNA reads as TGCGCCAGCAGCTTACGACAGGGAGCGGGGACTGAAGCTTTCCTT.

As to this clonotype: This clone may be a read error of a much larger clone one base away. CDR3 sequence: CASSEQGQGGDEQFF. CDR3 DNA: TGTGCCAGCAGTGAACAGGGACAGGGGGGCGATGAGCAGTTCTTC. This chain uses TRBV2 with TRBJ2-5; 11 nucleotides match TRBD1. The tail of the sequence fits TRBJ2-1 better, so the J call may be wrong. Germline loops: CDR1 SNHLY, CDR2 FYNNEI. The CDR3 covers 15 residues.